This TCR beta chain is from a study of CD8 T cells in ankylosing spondylitis. Each CDR3 protein gets one entry after TCRdb re-called the 5' RACE reads with MiXCR. The table records approximately 140,000 distinct CDR3 sequences, 40% to 50% of them present only once. This CDR3 is 11 amino acids long. The germline gives CDR1 SGHNT, CDR2 YENEEA. The germline V and J ends were trimmed by 5 bases and 0 bases, with 2 bases remaining between them. This receptor was obtained from a male donor with ankylosing spondylitis. Sequenced material: synovial fluid, either unsorted or a sorted T cell fraction (not recorded which). This chain uses TRBV11-3 with TRBJ2-7, with D unresolved. CDR3 region: CASSISYEQYF. CDR3 DNA sequence: TGTGCCAGCAGCATCTCCTACGAGCAGTACTTC.